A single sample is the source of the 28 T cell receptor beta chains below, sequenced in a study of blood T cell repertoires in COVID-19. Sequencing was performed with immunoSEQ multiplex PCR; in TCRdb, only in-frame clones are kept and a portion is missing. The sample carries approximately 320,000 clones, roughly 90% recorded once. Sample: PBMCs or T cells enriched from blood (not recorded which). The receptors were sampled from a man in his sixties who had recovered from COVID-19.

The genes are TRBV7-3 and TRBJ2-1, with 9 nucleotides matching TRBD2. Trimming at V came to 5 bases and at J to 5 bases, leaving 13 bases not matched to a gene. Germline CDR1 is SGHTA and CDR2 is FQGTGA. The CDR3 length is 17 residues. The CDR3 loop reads CASSPTPQREVNNEQFF. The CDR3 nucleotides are TGTGCCAGCAGCCCAACCCCCCAGCGGGAGGTAAACAATGAGCAGTTCTTC.

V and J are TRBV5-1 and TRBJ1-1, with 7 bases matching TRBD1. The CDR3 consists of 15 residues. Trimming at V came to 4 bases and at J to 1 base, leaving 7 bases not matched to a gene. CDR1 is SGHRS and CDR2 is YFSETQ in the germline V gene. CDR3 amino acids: CASSPTTGENTEAFF. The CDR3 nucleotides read TGCGCCAGCAGCCCCACTACAGGGGAGAACACTGAAGCTTTCTTT.

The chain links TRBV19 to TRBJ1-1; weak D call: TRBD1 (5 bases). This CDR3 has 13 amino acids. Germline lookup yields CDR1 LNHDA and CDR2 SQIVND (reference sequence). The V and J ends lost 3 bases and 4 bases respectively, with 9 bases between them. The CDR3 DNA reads TGTGCCAGTAGTATGGGGGGACGCACTGAAGCTTTCTTT. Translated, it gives CASSMGGRTEAFF.

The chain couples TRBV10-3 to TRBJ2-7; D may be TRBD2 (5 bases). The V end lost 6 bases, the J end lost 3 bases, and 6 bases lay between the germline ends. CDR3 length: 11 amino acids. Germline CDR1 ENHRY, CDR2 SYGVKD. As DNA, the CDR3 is TGTGCCATCAGAGACTACTACGAGCAGTACTTC. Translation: CAIRDYYEQYF.

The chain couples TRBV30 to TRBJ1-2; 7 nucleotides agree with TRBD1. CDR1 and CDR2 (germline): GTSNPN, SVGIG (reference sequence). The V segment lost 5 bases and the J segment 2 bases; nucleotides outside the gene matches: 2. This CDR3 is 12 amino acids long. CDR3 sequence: CAWDRANYGYTF. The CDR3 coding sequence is TGTGCCTGGGACAGGGCCAACTATGGCTACACCTTC. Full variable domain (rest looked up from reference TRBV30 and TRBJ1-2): SQTIHQWPATLVQPVGSPLSLECTVEGTSNPNLYWYRQAAGRGLQLLFYSVGIGQISSEVPQNLSASRPQDRQFILSSKKLLLSDSGFYLCAWDRANYGYTFGSGTRLTVV.

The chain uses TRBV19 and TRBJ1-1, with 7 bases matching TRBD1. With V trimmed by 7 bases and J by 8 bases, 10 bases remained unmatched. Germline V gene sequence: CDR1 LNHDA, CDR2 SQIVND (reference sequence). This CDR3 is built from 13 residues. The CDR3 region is CASTSIGGQEAFF. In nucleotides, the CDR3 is TGTGCCAGTACCAGTATCGGGGGACAGGAAGCTTTCTTT.

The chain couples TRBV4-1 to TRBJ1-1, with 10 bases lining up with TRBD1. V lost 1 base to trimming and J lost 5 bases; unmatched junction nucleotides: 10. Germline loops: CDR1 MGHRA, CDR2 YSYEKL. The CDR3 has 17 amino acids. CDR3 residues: CASSQVRPGQGWTEAFF. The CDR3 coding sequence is TGCGCCAGCAGCCAAGTTCGGCCGGGACAGGGGTGGACTGAAGCTTTCTTT.

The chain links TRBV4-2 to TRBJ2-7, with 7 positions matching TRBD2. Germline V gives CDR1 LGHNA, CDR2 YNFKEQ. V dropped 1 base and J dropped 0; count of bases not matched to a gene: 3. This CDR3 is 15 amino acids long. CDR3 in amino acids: CASSQVGGSSYEQYF. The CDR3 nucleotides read TGTGCCAGCAGCCAAGTGGGGGGGAGCTCCTACGAGCAGTACTTC.

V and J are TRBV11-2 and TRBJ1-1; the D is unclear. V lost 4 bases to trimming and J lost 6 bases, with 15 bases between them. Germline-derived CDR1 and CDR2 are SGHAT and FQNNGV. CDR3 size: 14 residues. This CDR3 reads CASSSTRPASEAFF. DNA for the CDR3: TGTGCCAGCAGCTCTACGAGGCCGGCATCTGAAGCTTTCTTT.

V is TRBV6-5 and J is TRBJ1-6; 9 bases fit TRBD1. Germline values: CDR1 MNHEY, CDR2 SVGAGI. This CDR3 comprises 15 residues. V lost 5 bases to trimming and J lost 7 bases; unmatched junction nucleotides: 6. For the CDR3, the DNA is TGTGCCAGCAGTATCACCGGGACAGGGAATTCACCCCTCCACTTT. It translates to CASSITGTGNSPLHF.

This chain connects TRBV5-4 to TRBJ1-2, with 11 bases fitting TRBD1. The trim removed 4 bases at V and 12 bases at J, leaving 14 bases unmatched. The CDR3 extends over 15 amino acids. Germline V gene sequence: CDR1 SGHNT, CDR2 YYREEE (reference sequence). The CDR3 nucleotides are TGTGCCAGCAGCGGGAAGGACAGGGGGCCGAATCGTGACACCTTC. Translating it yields CASSGKDRGPNRDTF.

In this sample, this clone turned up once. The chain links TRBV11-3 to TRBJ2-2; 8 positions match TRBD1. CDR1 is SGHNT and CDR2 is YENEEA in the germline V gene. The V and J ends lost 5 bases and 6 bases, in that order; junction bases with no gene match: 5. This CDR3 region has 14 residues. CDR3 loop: CASSVTQGAGELFF. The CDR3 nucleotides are TGTGCCAGCAGCGTGACACAGGGGGCCGGGGAGCTGTTTTTT.

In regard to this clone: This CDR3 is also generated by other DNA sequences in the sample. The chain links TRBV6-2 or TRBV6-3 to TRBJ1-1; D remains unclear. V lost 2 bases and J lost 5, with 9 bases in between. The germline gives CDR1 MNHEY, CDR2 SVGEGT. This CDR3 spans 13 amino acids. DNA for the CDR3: TGTGCCAGCAGTTACCCGCCCGGGACTGAAGCTTTCTTT. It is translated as CASSYPPGTEAFF.

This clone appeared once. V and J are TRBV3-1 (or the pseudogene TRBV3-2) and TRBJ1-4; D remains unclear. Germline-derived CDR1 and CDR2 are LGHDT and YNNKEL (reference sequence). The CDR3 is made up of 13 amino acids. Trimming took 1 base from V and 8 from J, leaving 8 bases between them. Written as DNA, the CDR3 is TGTGCCAGCAGCCAAGTTTCGGAGGAAAAACTGTTTTTT. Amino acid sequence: CASSQVSEEKLFF.

The CDR3 DNA follows: TGCGCCAGCAGCTGGAATTCAGGGAGCAATCAGCCCCAGCATTTT. It encodes CASSWNSGSNQPQHF. The chain recombines TRBV5-1 with TRBJ1-5, with D perhaps matching TRBD1 (5 bases). The germline V and J ends were trimmed by 3 bases and 1 base, with 11 bases remaining between them. CDR3 length equals 15 residues. CDR1 and CDR2 (germline): SGHRS, YFSETQ.

The CDR3 region is CASSLTGTGDYGYTF. The DNA of the CDR3 is TGTGCCAGCAGTTTAACCGGGACAGGAGACTATGGCTACACCTTC. The chain couples TRBV6-5 to TRBJ1-2, with TRBD1 matching over 8 bases. CDR1 is MNHEY and CDR2 is SVGAGI in the germline V gene. CDR3 length: 15 residues. J gave up 3 bases and V 4 bases, and 7 bases lay outside the gene matches.

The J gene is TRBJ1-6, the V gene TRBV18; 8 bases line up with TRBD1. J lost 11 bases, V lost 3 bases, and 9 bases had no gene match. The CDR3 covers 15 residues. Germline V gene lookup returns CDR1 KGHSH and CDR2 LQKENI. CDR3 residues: CASSPTPGGRAPLHF. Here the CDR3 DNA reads TGTGCCAGCTCACCTACTCCAGGGGGCAGGGCACCCCTCCACTTT. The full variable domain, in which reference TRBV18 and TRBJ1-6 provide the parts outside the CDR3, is NAGVMQNPRHLVRRRGQEARLRCSPMKGHSHVYWYRQLPEEGLKFMVYLQKENIIDESGMPKERFSAEFPKEGPSILRIQQVVRGDSAAYFCASSPTPGGRAPLHFGNGTRLTVT.

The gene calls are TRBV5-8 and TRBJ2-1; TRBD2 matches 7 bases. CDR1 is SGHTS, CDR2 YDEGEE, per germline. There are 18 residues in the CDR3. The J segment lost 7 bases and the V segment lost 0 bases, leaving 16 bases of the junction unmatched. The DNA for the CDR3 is TGTGCCAGCAGCTTGGGCGGGGTTTTCCGGGGGGTCGGTAATGAGCAGTTCTTC. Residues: CASSLGGVFRGVGNEQFF.

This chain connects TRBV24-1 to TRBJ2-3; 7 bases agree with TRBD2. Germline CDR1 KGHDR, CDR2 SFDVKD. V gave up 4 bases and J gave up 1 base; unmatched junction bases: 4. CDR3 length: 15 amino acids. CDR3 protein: CATSETGLRTDTQYF. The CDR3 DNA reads TGTGCCACCAGTGAAACGGGACTACGCACAGATACGCAGTATTTT.

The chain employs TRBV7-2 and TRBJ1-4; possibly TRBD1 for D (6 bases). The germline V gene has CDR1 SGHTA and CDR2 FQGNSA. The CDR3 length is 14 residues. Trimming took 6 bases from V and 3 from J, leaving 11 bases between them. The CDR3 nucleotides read TGTGCCAGCAGGCCCGGACAGCCTAATGAAAAACTGTTTTTT. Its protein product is CASRPGQPNEKLFF.

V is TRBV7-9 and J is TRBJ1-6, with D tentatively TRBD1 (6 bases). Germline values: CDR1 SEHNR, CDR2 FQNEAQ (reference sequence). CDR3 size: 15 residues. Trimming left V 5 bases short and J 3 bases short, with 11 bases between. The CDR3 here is CASSRGGDYNSPLHF. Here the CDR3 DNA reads TGTGCCAGCAGCCGGGGGGGCGACTATAATTCACCCCTCCACTTT.

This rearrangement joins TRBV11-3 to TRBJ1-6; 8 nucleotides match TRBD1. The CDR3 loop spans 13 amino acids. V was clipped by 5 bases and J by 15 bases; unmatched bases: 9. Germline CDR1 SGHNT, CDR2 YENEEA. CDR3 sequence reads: CASSDGTGGGLHF. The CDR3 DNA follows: TGTGCCAGCAGCGATGGGACAGGAGGAGGCCTCCACTTT. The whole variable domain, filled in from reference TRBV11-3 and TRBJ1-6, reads EAGVVQSPRYKIIEKKQPVAFWCNPISGHNTLYWYLQNLGQGPELLIRYENEEAVDDSQLPKDRFSAERLKGVDSTLKIQPAELGDSAVYLCASSDGTGGGLHFGNGTRLTVT.

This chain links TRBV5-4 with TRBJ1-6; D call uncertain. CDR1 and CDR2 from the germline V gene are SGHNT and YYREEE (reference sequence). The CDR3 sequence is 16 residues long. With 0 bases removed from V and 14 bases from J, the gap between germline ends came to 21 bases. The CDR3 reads CASSLAATDFGSALHF. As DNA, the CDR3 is TGTGCCAGCAGCTTGGCCGCGACGGACTTCGGGTCGGCCCTCCACTTT.

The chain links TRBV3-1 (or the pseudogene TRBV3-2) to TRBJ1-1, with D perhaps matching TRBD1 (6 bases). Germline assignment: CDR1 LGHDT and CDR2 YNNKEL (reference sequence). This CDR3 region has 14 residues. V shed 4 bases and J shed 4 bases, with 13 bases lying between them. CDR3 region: CASSPGGRRTEAFF. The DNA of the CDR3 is TGTGCCAGCAGCCCGGGGGGGCGTCGCACTGAAGCTTTCTTT.

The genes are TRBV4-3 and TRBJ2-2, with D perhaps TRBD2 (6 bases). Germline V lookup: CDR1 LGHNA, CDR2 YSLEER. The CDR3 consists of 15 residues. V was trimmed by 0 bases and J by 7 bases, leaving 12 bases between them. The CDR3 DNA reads TGCGCCAGCAGCCAAGAGGCGGGGCAAAACGGGGAGCTGTTTTTT. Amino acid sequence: CASSQEAGQNGELFF.

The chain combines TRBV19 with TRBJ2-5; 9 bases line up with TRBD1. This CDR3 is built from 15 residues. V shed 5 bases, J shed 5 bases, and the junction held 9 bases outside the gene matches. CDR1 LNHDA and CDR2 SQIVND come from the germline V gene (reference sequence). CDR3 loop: CASSPGQGREETQYF. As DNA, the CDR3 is TGTGCCAGTAGTCCTGGACAGGGGCGGGAGGAGACCCAGTACTTC.

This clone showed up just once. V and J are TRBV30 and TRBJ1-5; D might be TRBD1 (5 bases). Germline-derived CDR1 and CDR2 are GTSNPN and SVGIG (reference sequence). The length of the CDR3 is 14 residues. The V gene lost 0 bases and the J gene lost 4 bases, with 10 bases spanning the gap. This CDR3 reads CAWSVAGWNQPQHF. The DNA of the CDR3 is TGTGCCTGGAGTGTAGCAGGGTGGAATCAGCCCCAGCATTTT.

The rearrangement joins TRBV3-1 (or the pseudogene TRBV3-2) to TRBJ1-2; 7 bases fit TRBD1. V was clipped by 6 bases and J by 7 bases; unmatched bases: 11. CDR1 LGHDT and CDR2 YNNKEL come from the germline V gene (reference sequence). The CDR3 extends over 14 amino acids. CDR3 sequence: CASRMGQFEAGYTF. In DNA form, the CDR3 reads TGTGCCAGCAGAATGGGACAGTTCGAGGCTGGCTACACCTTC.